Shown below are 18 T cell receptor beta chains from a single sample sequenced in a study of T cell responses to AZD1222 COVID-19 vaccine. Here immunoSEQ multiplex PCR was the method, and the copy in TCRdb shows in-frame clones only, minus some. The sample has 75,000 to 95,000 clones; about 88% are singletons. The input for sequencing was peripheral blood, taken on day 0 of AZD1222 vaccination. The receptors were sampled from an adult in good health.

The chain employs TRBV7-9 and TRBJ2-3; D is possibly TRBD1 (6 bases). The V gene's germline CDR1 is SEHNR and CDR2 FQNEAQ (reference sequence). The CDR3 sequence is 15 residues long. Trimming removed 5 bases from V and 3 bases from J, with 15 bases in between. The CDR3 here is CASSVTGIRTDTQYF. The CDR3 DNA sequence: TGTGCCAGCAGCGTCACAGGGATTCGAACAGATACGCAGTATTTT.

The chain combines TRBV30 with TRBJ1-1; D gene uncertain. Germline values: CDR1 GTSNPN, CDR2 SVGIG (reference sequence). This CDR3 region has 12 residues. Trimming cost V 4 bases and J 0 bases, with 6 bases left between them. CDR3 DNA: TGTGCCTGGAACCGAGTGAACACTGAAGCTTTCTTT. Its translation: CAWNRVNTEAFF.

The CDR3 DNA sequence: TGTGCCAGTAGTATAGGACAGGCACCTAACTATGGCTACACCTTC. Its translation: CASSIGQAPNYGYTF. The chain employs TRBV19 and TRBJ1-2; maybe TRBD1 (6 bases). CDR1 is LNHDA and CDR2 is SQIVND in the germline V gene (reference sequence). The CDR3 length is 15 residues. V lost 1 base to trimming and J lost 0 bases, with 9 bases between them.

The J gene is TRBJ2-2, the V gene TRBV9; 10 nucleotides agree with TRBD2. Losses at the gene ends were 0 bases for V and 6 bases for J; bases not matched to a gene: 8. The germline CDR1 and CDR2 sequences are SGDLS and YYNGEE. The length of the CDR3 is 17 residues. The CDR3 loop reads CASSVAGTSATPGELFF. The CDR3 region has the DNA TGTGCCAGCAGCGTAGCTGGGACTAGCGCTACCCCCGGGGAGCTGTTTTTT.

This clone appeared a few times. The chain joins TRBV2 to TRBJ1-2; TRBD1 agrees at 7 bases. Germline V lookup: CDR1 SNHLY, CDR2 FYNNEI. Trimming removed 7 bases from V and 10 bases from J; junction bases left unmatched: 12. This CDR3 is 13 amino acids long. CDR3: CASIIVQGGDYTF. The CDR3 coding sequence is TGTGCCAGCATTATCGTTCAGGGGGGCGACTACACCTTC.

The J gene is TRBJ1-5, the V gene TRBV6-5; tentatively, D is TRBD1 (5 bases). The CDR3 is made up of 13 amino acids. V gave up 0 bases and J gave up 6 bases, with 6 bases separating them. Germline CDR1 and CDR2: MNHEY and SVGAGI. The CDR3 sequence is CASSYSRGQPQHF. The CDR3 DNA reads TGTGCCAGCAGTTACTCGAGGGGTCAGCCCCAGCATTTT.

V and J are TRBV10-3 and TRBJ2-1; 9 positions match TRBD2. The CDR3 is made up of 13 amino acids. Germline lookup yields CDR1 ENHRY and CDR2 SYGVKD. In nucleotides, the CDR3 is TGTGCGAGCAATAGCGGGGGCGGCAATGAGCAGTTCTTC. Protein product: CASNSGGGNEQFF.

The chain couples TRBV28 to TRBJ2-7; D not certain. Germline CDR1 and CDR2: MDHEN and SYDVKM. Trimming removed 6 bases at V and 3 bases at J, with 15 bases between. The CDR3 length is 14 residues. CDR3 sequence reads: CASSPLGTYYEQYV. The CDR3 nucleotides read TGTGCCAGCAGCCCCCTAGGCACTTACTACGAGCAGTACGTC.

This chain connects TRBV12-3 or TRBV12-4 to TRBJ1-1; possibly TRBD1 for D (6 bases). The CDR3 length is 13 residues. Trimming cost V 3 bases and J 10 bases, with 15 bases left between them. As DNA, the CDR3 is TGTGCCAGCAGTTTGCGACCGGAAGGGGGAGCTTTCTTT. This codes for CASSLRPEGGAFF.

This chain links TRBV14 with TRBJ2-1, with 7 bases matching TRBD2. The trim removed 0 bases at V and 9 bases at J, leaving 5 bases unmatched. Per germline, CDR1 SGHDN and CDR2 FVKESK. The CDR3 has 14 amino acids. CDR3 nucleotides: TGTGCCAGCAGCCAAGATCAGGGCGGGGGTGAGCAGTTCTTC. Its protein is CASSQDQGGGEQFF.

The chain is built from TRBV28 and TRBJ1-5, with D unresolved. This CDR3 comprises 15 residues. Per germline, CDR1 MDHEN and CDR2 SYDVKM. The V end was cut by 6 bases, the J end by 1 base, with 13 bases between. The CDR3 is CASRTHGVSNQPQHF. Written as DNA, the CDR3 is TGTGCCAGCAGAACCCACGGGGTCAGCAATCAGCCCCAGCATTTT.

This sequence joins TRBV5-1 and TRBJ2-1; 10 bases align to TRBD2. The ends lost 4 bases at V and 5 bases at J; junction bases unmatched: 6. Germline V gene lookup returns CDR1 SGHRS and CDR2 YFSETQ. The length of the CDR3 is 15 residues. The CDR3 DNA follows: TGCGCCAGCAGCGTCGGACTAGCGGCCAACAATGAGCAGTTCTTC. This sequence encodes CASSVGLAANNEQFF.

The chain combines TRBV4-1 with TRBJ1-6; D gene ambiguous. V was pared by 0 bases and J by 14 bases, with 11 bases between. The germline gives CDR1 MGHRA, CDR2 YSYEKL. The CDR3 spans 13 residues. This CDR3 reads CASSQDPGNTLHF. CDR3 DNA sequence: TGCGCCAGCAGCCAAGACCCGGGGAACACCCTCCACTTT.

The CDR3 loop is CATSGTYRGHRANTGELFF. CDR3 in DNA: TGTGCCACCAGTGGTACCTACAGGGGGCACAGGGCGAACACCGGGGAGCTGTTTTTT. V is TRBV24-1 and J is TRBJ2-2; 9 nucleotides align to TRBD1. V was pared by 5 bases and J by 0 bases, with 12 bases of the junction left unmatched. The germline CDR1 and CDR2 sequences are KGHDR and SFDVKD. CDR3 length: 19 residues.

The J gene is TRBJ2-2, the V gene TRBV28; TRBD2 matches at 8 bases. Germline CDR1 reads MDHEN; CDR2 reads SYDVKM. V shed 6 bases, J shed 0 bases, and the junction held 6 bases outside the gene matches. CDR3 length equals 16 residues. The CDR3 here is CASSPSGSANTGELFF. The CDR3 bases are TGTGCCAGCAGCCCGAGCGGGAGCGCGAACACCGGGGAGCTGTTTTTT.

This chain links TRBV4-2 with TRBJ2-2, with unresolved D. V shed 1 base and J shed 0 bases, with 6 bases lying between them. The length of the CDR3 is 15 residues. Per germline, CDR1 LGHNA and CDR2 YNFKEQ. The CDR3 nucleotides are TGTGCCAGCAGCCAAGTGGCGGCGAACACCGGGGAGCTGTTTTTT. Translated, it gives CASSQVAANTGELFF.

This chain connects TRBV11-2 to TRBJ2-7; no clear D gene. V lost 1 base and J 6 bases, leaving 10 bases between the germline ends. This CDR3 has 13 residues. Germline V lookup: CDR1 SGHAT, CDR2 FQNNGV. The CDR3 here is CASSLVLRAEQYF. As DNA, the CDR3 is TGTGCCAGCAGCTTAGTTTTAAGGGCCGAGCAGTACTTC.

The DNA for the CDR3 is TGTGCCAGCAGTTTATGGTTAATACAGAAACATAGCAATCAGCCCCAGCATTTT. Amino acid sequence: CASSLWLIQKHSNQPQHF. The rearrangement links TRBV28 to TRBJ1-5; unclear D gene. Trimming left V 0 bases short and J 0 bases short, with 15 bases between. Germline V lookup: CDR1 MDHEN, CDR2 SYDVKM. The length of the CDR3 is 18 residues. The variable domain in full, with the rest retrieved from reference TRBV28 and TRBJ1-5, is DVKVTQSSRYLVKRTGEKVFLECVQDMDHENMFWYRQDPGLGLRLIYFSYDVKMKEKGDIPEGYSVSREKKERFSLILESASTNQTSMYLCASSLWLIQKHSNQPQHFGDGTRLSIL.